Each of the 19 T cell receptor beta chains below was sequenced from the same sample in a study of molecular identifiers for immune sequencing clone quantification. TCRdb recomputed calls from the PCR reads with MiXCR, one row per CDR3 protein. The sample has about 8,300 distinct CDR3 sequences; 33% are singletons. Sample: naive CD8+ T cells from blood, with Jurkat cell RNA spiked in. Subset defined: FACS-sorted CD8+CD4-CCR7+CD45RA+ naive T cells. These receptors originate from a human donor in good health. Some libraries in this study had Jurkat cell RNA spiked in.

In its sample, this clonotype was seen a few times. The V and J genes are TRBV27 and TRBJ2-3; 9 bases line up with TRBD1. The CDR3 sequence is 16 residues long. V lost 2 bases, J lost 2 bases, and 5 bases stayed unmatched. The V gene's germline CDR1 is MNHEY and CDR2 SMNVEV (reference sequence). In DNA, the CDR3 is TGTGCCAGCAGTTTAGGGGACAGGGTAATCACAGATACGCAGTATTTT. This translates into CASSLGDRVITDTQYF.

To note about this clonotype: In this CDR3 the conserved last residue, phenylalanine or tryptophan, is missing, so a read error is likely. The rearrangement links TRBV4-1 to TRBJ2-1; D call uncertain. Deletions cut 6 bases from V and 4 bases from J, with 7 bases between. The CDR3 covers 12 residues. Germline CDR1 is MGHRA and CDR2 is YSYEKL. CDR3 nucleotides: TGCGCCAGCAGTGACATTTACAATGAGCAGTTCCTC. Translating gives CASSDIYNEQFL.

DNA for the CDR3: TGTGCCAGCAGTTTTTTACGGGACTCGGCCCAGCAGCCCCAGCATTTT. The encoded protein is CASSFLRDSAQQPQHF. V and J are TRBV12-3 or TRBV12-4 and TRBJ1-5; tentatively, D is TRBD1 (5 bases). V gave up 3 bases and J gave up 7 bases, with 19 bases separating them. The CDR3 runs to 16 residues.

V and J are TRBV19 and TRBJ2-3, with 7 positions matching TRBD1. Germline loops: CDR1 LNHDA, CDR2 SQIVND (reference sequence). There are 13 residues in the CDR3. Unmatched junction bases numbered 0, after V lost 3 bases and J lost 3 bases. The CDR3 region has the DNA TGTGCCAGTAGTATGGACAGGACAGATACGCAGTATTTT. This codes for CASSMDRTDTQYF.

The chain has TRBV4-1 and TRBJ2-1, with 9 bases lining up with TRBD2. The CDR3 sequence is 15 residues long. Germline loops: CDR1 MGHRA, CDR2 YSYEKL. V lost 3 bases to trimming and J lost 9 bases; unmatched junction nucleotides: 9. CDR3 nucleotide sequence: TGCGCCAGCAGCCATCCCCCTAGCGGGAACTCTGAGCAGTTCTTC. It is translated as CASSHPPSGNSEQFF.

The chain couples TRBV5-4 to TRBJ2-2; 9 bases match TRBD1. V was clipped by 4 bases and J by 3 bases; unmatched bases: 10. CDR1 and CDR2 from the germline V gene are SGHNT and YYREEE (reference sequence). The CDR3 length is 17 residues. The CDR3 region is CASSGAPGQGHTGELFF. Here the CDR3 DNA reads TGTGCCAGCAGCGGTGCCCCGGGACAGGGCCACACCGGGGAGCTGTTTTTT.

This clonotype occurred a few times. The V and J genes are TRBV5-3 and TRBJ2-3; the D gene is possibly TRBD1 (5 bases). TRBV5-3 is known as an ORF, though its function is uncertain. The length of the CDR3 is 16 residues. V lost 8 bases, J lost 0 bases, and 19 bases lay in between. The CDR3 reads CASSPRQSASTDTQYF. In DNA form, the CDR3 reads TGTGCCAGCAGCCCCAGACAGTCGGCGAGCACAGATACGCAGTATTTT.

The gene calls are TRBV12-3 or TRBV12-4 and TRBJ2-3; 9 bases fit TRBD2. V trimming: 7 bases; J trimming: 5 bases; junction bases outside the gene matches: 22. The CDR3 is made up of 19 amino acids. The CDR3 sequence is CASTLRTSGPIGVRDTQYF. The CDR3 DNA is TGTGCCAGCACTCTTCGCACTAGCGGGCCGATCGGGGTGAGAGATACGCAGTATTTT.

This clonotype has just a few counts. This chain connects TRBV29-1 to TRBJ1-2; unclear D gene. V dropped 5 bases and J dropped 4 bases, with 11 bases sitting between them. Germline loops: CDR1 SQVTM, CDR2 ANQGSEA. This CDR3 spans 12 amino acids. CDR3 residues: CSVPREGYGYTF. As DNA, the CDR3 is TGCAGCGTTCCAAGGGAGGGCTATGGCTACACCTTC.

The chain uses TRBV5-6 and TRBJ2-2; D unclear. Germline V gives CDR1 SGHDT, CDR2 YYEEEE. The CDR3 sequence is 16 residues long. The V gene lost 1 base and the J gene lost 0 bases, with 10 bases spanning the gap. CDR3 nucleotides: TGTGCCAGCAGCTTGAGGGCAGCCCCGAACACCGGGGAGCTGTTTTTT. Translated: CASSLRAAPNTGELFF.

V gene TRBV28 combines with J gene TRBJ1-3, with a tentative D call TRBD1 (5 bases). Trimming shortened V by 5 bases and J by 1 base, and 18 bases separated the two germline ends. The germline V gene encodes CDR1 MDHEN and CDR2 SYDVKM. This CDR3 is 17 amino acids long. CDR3 sequence reads: CASSPIIERGSGNTIYF. The DNA of the CDR3 is TGTGCCAGCAGTCCGATAATTGAGAGGGGTTCTGGAAACACCATATATTTT.

This chain uses TRBV7-7 with TRBJ2-2, with D perhaps TRBD1 (6 bases). This CDR3 contains 14 residues. The V gene's germline CDR1 is SSHAT and CDR2 FNYEAQ (reference sequence). V gave up 5 bases and J gave up 1 base, with 8 bases separating them. The CDR3 nucleotides are TGTGCCAGCAGCACGGGACAGAACACCGGGGAGCTGTTTTTT. It yields the protein CASSTGQNTGELFF. The complete variable domain, with remaining parts taken from reference TRBV7-7 and TRBJ2-2, reads GAGVSQSPRYKVTKRGQDVTLRCDPISSHATLYWYQQALGQGPEFLTYFNYEAQPDKSGLPSDRFSAERPEGSISTLTIQRTEQRDSAMYRCASSTGQNTGELFFGEGSRLTVL.

V usage is TRBV21-1 and J usage is TRBJ2-3; the table's D call of TRBD1 was not tested on the DNA. TRBV21-1 is flagged as a pseudogene. This CDR3 has 11 residues. In DNA, the CDR3 is TGTGCCAGCCACAAGGGGGATAGAAAGTATTTT. This codes for CASHKGDRKYF.

A remark on this clonotype: The junction departs from the called germline gene at one end, perhaps through a read error. The CDR3 DNA is TGTGCCAGCAGCTCACCCTCTAATGAGCAGGTCTTC. Amino acid sequence: CASSSPSNEQVF. The chain is built from TRBV11-2 and TRBJ2-1; D is unresolved. This CDR3 has 12 residues. The germline V gene has CDR1 SGHAT and CDR2 FQNNGV.

The V call is TRBV20-1, the J call TRBJ2-7; possible D gene TRBD2, 6 bases. The germline V and J ends were trimmed by 5 bases and 1 base, with 15 bases remaining between them. The CDR3 contains 14 residues. Germline V gene lookup returns CDR1 DFQATT and CDR2 SNEGSKA (reference sequence). The CDR3 is CSARGIADSYEQYF. The CDR3 DNA sequence: TGCAGTGCTCGGGGGATAGCGGATTCCTACGAGCAGTACTTC.

There are a few counts of this clonotype. This chain connects TRBV28 to TRBJ2-5; D remains unclear. In germline, CDR1 is MDHEN, CDR2 SYDVKM. This CDR3 is 14 amino acids long. The V end lost 3 bases, the J end lost 4 bases, and 12 bases lay between the germline ends. CDR3 DNA sequence: TGTGCCAGCAGTTTTATCGGGTCGCGAGAGACCCAGTACTTC. Protein: CASSFIGSRETQYF. The variable domain in full, completed from reference TRBV28 and TRBJ2-5, reads DVKVTQSSRYLVKRTGEKVFLECVQDMDHENMFWYRQDPGLGLRLIYFSYDVKMKEKGDIPEGYSVSREKKERFSLILESASTNQTSMYLCASSFIGSRETQYFGPGTRLLVL.

The genes are TRBV7-8 and TRBJ2-1, with 8 nucleotides matching TRBD1. Germline loops: CDR1 SGHVS, CDR2 FQNEAQ. Unmatched junction bases numbered 3, after V lost 5 bases and J lost 9 bases. This CDR3 has 12 residues. The CDR3 sequence is CASSMGQAEQFF. DNA for the CDR3: TGTGCCAGCAGCATGGGACAGGCTGAGCAGTTCTTC.

In its sample, this clonotype was seen a few times. The chain carries TRBV4-2 and TRBJ2-2; D remains unclear. Trimming removed 1 base from V and 4 bases from J, with 10 bases in between. Germline V lookup: CDR1 LGHNA, CDR2 YNFKEQ. This CDR3 region has 15 residues. The CDR3 loop is CASSQGRASTGELFF. The CDR3 DNA reads TGTGCCAGCAGCCAAGGGCGAGCGAGCACCGGGGAGCTGTTTTTT.

About this clonotype itself: The CDR3 ends on some other residue instead of the conserved phenylalanine or tryptophan, so this is likely a read error. The chain joins TRBV4-3 to TRBJ2-3, with D possibly called TRBD1 or TRBD2 (5 bases each). The germline gives CDR1 LGHNA, CDR2 YSLEER. The CDR3 is made up of 15 amino acids. The CDR3 is CASSQDLQGPDSQYI. CDR3 coding DNA: TGCGCCAGCAGCCAAGATCTGCAGGGACCAGATTCGCAGTATATT.